This T cell receptor (beta chain) was sequenced in a study of breast tumors, draining lymph nodes, adjacent tissues. Germline trimming cut 2 bases from V and 1 base from J; bases unmatched to any gene: 2. The CDR3 has 15 amino acids. Germline CDR1 is SGHNT and CDR2 is YYREEE (reference sequence). TCRdb itself ran the multiplex PCR reads through MiXCR, one entry per CDR3 protein. The table lists approximately 210,000 distinct CDR3 sequences, 30% to 35% of them singletons. The lymph nodes were axillary draining lymph nodes from breast cancer patients. There are a few counts of this clonotype. Its antigen is undetermined. Whole-study findings and limits: Tumor T cell lymph node origin was a supported hypothesis, not proven. Most tumor T cells seemingly derive from lymph node, then expand in tumor. Compared with lymph nodes, tumors were less diverse; compared with nontumor tissue, more. Luminal-like breast cancer showed significantly greater tumor-nontumor repertoire similarity than basal-like breast cancer did.

This receptor was taken from a female donor with breast cancer. Some clones in this sample may be carry-over from other donors' samples. The chain is built from TRBV5-4 and TRBJ2-7; 11 bases align to TRBD2. Sequenced: axillary lymph node tissue. This chain's CDR3 is CASSFSGRGSYEQYF. The CDR3 DNA reads TGTGCCAGCAGCTTTAGCGGGAGGGGTTCCTACGAGCAGTACTTC.